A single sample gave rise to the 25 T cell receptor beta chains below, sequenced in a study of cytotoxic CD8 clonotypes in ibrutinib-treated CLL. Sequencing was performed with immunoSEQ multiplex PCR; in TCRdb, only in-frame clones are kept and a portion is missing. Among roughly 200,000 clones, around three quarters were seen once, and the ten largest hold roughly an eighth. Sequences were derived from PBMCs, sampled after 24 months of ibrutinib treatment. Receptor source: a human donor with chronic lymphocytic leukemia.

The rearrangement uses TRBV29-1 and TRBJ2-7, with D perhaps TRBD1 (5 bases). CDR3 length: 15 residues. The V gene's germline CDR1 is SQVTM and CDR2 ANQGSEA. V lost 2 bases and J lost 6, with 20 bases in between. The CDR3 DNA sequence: TGCAGCGTTGAATTGCTGACAGCCCCGCCGCCCGAGCAGTACTTC. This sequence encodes CSVELLTAPPPEQYF.

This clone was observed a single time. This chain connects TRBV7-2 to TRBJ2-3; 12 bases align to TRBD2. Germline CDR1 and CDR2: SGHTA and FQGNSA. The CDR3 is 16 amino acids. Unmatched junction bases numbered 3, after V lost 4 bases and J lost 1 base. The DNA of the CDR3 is TGTGCCAGCAGCTCTAGCGGGAGGGCCCGCACAGATACGCAGTATTTT. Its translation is CASSSSGRARTDTQYF.

Here the CDR3 reads CASSQEWVGRDQYF. The CDR3 DNA reads as TGCGCCAGCAGCCAAGAGTGGGTTGGACGAGATCAGTATTTT. V usage is TRBV4-3 and J usage is TRBJ2-3; D ambiguous. The germline CDR1 and CDR2 sequences are LGHNA and YSLEER. This CDR3 is built from 14 residues. The germline V and J ends were trimmed by 0 bases and 12 bases, with 16 bases remaining between them.

The CDR3 is CASSLGTGVTDTQYF. CDR3 nucleotides: TGTGCCAGCAGCTTAGGAACGGGAGTCACAGATACGCAGTATTTT. The chain joins TRBV7-8 to TRBJ2-3; D possibly corresponds to TRBD2 (6 bases). From germline, CDR1 is SGHVS and CDR2 FQNEAQ. The CDR3 spans 15 residues. Deletions cut 1 base from V and 2 bases from J, with 10 bases between. The whole variable domain, filled in from reference TRBV7-8 and TRBJ2-3, reads GAGVSQSPRYKVAKRGQDVALRCDPISGHVSLFWYQQALGQGPEFLTYFQNEAQLDKSGLPSDRFFAERPEGSVSTLKIQRTQQEDSAVYLCASSLGTGVTDTQYFGPGTRLTVL.

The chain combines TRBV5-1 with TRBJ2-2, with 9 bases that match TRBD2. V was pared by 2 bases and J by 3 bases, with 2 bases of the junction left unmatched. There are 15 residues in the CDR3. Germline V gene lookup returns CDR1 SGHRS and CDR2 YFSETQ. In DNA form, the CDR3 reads TGCGCCAGCAGCTTAGCGGGAGGCCACACCGGGGAGCTGTTTTTT. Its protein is CASSLAGGHTGELFF.

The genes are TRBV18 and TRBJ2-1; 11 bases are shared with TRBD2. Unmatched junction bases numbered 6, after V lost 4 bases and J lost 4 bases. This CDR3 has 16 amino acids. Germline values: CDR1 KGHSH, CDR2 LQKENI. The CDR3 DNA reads TGTGCCAGCTCACTTATAGCGGGAGGGAAATACAATGAGCAGTTCTTC. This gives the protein CASSLIAGGKYNEQFF.

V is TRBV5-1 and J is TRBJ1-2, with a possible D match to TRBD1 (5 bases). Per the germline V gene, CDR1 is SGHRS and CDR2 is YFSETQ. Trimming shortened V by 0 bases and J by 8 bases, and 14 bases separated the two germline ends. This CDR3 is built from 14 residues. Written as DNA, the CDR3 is TGCGCCAGCAGCTTGGACTTTCAGGGAGGCGGCTACACCTTC. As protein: CASSLDFQGGGYTF. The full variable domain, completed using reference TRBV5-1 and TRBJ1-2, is KAGVTQTPRYLIKTRGQQVTLSCSPISGHRSVSWYQQTPGQGLQFLFEYFSETQRNKGNFPGRFSGRQFSNSRSEMNVSTLELGDSALYLCASSLDFQGGGYTFGSGTRLTVV.

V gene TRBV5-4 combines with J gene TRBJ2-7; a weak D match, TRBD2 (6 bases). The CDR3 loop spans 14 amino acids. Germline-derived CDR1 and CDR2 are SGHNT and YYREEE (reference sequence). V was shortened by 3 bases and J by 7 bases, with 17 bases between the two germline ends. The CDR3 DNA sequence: TGTGCCAGCAGCTCACAGACTAGTCCGAAGGAGCAGTACTTC. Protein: CASSSQTSPKEQYF.

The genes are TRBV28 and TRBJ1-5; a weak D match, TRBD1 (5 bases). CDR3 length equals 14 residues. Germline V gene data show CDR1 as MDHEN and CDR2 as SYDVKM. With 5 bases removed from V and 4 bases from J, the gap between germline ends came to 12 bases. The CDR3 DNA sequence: TGTGCCAGCAGTATAACAGGTGCAAATCAGCCCCAGCATTTT. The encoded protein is CASSITGANQPQHF.

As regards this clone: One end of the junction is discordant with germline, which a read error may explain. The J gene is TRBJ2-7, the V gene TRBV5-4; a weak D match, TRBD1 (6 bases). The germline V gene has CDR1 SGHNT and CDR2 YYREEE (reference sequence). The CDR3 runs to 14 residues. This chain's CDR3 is CASSLRGTSHEQYF. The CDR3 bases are TGTGCCAGCAGCTTGAGGGGGACCTCCCACGAGCAGTACTTC.

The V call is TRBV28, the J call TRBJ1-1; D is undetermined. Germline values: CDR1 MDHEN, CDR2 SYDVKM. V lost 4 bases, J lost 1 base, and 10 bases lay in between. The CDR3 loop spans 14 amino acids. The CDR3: CASSWAWENTEAFF. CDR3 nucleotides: TGTGCCAGCAGTTGGGCCTGGGAGAACACTGAAGCTTTCTTT.

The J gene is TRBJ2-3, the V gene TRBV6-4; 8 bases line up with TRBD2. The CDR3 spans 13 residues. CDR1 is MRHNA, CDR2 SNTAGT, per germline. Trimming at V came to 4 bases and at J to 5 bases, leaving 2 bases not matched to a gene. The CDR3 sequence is CASSAAGGDTQYF. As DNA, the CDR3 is TGTGCCAGCAGTGCCGCGGGGGGAGATACGCAGTATTTT.

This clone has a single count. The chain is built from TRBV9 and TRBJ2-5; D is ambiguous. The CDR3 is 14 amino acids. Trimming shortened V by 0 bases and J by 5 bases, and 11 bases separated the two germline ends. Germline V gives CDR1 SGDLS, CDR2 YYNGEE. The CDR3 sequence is CASSVGPTRETQYF. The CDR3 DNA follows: TGTGCCAGCAGCGTAGGCCCTACCCGGGAGACCCAGTACTTC.

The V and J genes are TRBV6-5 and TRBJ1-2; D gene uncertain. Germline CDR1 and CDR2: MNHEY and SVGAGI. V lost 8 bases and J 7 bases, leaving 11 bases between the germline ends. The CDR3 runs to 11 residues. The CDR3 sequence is CASGVYTGYTF. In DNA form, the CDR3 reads TGTGCCAGCGGCGTGTACACTGGCTACACCTTC.

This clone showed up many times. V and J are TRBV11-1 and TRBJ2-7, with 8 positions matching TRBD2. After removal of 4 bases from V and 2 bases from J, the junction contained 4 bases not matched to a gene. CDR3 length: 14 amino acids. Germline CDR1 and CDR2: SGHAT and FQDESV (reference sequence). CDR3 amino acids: CASSSIAGTYEQYF. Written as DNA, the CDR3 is TGTGCCAGCAGCTCCATAGCGGGGACCTACGAGCAGTACTTC.

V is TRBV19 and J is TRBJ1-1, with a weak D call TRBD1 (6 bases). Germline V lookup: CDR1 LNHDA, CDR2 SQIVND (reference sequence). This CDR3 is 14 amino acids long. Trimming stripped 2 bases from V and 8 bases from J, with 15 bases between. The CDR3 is CASSIFIGGPEAFF. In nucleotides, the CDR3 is TGTGCCAGTAGTATATTTATTGGGGGCCCGGAAGCTTTCTTT.

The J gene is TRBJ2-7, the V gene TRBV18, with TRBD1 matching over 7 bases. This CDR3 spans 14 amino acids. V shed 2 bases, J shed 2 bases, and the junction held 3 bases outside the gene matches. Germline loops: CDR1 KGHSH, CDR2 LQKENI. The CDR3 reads CASSPGTEPYEQYF. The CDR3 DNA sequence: TGTGCCAGCTCACCAGGGACAGAACCCTACGAGCAGTACTTC.

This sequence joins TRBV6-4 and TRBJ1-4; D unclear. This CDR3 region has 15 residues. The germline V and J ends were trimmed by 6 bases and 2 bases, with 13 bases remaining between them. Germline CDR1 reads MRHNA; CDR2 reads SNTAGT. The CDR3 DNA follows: TGTGCCAGCAGAGCGAACGGAGATACTAATGAAAAACTGTTTTTT. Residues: CASRANGDTNEKLFF.

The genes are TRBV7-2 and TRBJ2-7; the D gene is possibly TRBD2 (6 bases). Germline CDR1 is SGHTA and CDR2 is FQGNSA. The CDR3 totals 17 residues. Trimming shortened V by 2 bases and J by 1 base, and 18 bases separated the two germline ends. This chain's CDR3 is CASSLRGLGGESYEQYF. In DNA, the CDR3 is TGTGCCAGCAGCTTAAGGGGCCTCGGCGGGGAATCCTACGAGCAGTACTTC.

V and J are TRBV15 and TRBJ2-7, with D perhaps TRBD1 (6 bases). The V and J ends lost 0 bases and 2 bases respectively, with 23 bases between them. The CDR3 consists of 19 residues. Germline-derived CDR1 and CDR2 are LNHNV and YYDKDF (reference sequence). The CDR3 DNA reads TGTGCCACCAGCAGAGATCTCAGTGACAGGATCGGGGCCACCTACGAGCAGTACTTC. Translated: CATSRDLSDRIGATYEQYF.

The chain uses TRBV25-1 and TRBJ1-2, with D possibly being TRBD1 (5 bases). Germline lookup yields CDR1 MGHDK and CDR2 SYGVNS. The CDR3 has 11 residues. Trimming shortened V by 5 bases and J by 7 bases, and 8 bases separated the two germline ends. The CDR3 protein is CASSPGGGYTF. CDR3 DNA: TGTGCCAGCAGTCCCGGGGGTGGCTACACCTTC.

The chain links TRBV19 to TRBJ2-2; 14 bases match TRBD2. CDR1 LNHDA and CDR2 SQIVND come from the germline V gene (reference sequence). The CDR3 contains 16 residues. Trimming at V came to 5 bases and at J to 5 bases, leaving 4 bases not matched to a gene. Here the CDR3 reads CASSPGLAGVTGELFF. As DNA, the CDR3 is TGTGCCAGTAGTCCGGGACTAGCGGGAGTAACCGGGGAGCTGTTTTTT.

The CDR3 is CASSPREGVTDTQYF. The CDR3 DNA is TGTGCCAGCAGCCCCAGGGAGGGAGTCACAGATACGCAGTATTTT. The V call is TRBV13, the J call TRBJ2-3; 7 bases agree with TRBD2. CDR1 PRHDT and CDR2 FYEKMQ come from the germline V gene (reference sequence). The CDR3 sequence is 15 residues long. Losses at the gene ends were 5 bases for V and 2 bases for J; bases not matched to a gene: 7.

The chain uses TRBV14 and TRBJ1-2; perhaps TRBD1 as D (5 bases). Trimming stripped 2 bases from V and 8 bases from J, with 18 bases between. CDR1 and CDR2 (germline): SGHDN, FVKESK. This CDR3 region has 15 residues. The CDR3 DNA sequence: TGTGCCAGCAGCCAAACTGTGGACAACTTACGGGGCTACACCTTC. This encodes CASSQTVDNLRGYTF.

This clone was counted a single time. The CDR3 sequence: CASSFGLQLAPSYEQYF. In DNA form, the CDR3 reads TGTGCCAGCAGTTTTGGGCTTCAACTAGCGCCAAGCTACGAGCAGTACTTC. This chain links TRBV28 with TRBJ2-7; 7 positions match TRBD2. V gave up 3 bases and J gave up 3 bases; unmatched junction bases: 14. In germline, CDR1 is MDHEN, CDR2 SYDVKM. The length of the CDR3 is 17 residues.